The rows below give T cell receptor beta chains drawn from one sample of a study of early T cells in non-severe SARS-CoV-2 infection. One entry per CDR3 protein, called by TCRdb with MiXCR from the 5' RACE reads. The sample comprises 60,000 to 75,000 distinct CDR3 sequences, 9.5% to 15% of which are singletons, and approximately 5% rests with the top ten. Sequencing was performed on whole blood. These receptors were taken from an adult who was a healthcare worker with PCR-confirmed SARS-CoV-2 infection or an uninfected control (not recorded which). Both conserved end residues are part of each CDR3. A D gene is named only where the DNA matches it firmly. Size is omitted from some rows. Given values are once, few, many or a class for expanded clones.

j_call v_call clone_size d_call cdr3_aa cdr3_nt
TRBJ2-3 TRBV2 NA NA CASRRRYGGATDTQYF TGTGCCAGCAGGAGGAGGTACGGGGGCGCGACAGATACGCAGTATTTT
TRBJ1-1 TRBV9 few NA CASSVGNSRNTEAFF TGTGCCAGCAGCGTAGGGAACTCAAGGAACACTGAAGCTTTCTTT
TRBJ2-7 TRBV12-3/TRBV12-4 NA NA CASTATSGSEQYF TGTGCCAGCACGGCCACTTCAGGGAGCGAGCAGTACTTC
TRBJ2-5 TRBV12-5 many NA CASGSTGSQETQYF TGTGCTAGTGGTTCCACCGGGAGCCAAGAGACCCAGTACTTC
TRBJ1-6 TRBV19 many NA CASSSGHKNSPLHF TGTGCCAGTAGTAGTGGGCACAAGAATTCACCCCTCCACTTT
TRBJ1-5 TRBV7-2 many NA CASSLVQLSNQPQHF TGTGCCAGCAGCTTAGTGCAGCTTAGCAATCAGCCCCAGCATTTT
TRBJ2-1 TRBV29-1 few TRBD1 CSTGQAYNEQFF TGCAGCACCGGACAGGCCTACAATGAGCAGTTCTTC
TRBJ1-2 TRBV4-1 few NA CASSQGPGTDYGYTF TGCGCCAGCAGCCAAGGTCCAGGGACGGACTATGGCTACACCTTC
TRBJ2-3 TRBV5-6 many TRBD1 CASSPQGVLTDTQYF TGTGCCAGCAGCCCACAGGGGGTCCTCACAGATACGCAGTATTTT
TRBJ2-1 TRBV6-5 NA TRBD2 CASSYRGTINEQFF TGTGCCAGCAGTTACCGCGGGACTATAAATGAGCAGTTCTTC
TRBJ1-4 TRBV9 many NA CASSVGGLLNEKLFF TGTGCCAGCAGCGTAGGGGGCCTCTTAAATGAAAAACTGTTTTTT
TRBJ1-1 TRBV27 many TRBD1 CASREAGGALSEAFF TGTGCCAGCAGGGAAGCAGGGGGCGCATTGTCTGAAGCTTTCTTT
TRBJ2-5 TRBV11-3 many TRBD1 CASSHWGQGIETQYF TGTGCCAGCAGCCACTGGGGACAGGGGATCGAGACCCAGTACTTC
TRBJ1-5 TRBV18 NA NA CASSVQQFQPQHF TGTGCCAGCTCAGTCCAACAGTTCCAGCCCCAGCATTTT
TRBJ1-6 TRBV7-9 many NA CASSLVGNLSDPRSYNSPLHF TGTGCCAGCAGCTTAGTTGGCAATTTGTCGGACCCACGCTCGTATAATTCACCCCTCCACTTT
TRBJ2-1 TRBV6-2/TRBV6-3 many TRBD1 CASSHTGGTYNEQFF TGTGCCAGCAGTCACACAGGGGGCACCTACAATGAGCAGTTCTTC
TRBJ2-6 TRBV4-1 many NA CASSQVELVVSGANVLTF TGCGCCAGCAGCCAAGTCGAGCTAGTGGTTTCTGGGGCCAACGTCCTGACTTTC
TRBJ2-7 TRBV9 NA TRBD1 CASTKGDRVGTYEQYF TGTGCCAGCACCAAAGGGGACAGGGTAGGCACCTACGAGCAGTACTTC
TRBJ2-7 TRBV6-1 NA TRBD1 CASESSTGLVTYEQYF TGTGCCAGCGAATCCTCGACAGGGCTGGTCACCTACGAGCAGTACTTC